These T cell receptor beta chains were read from a single sample in a study of T cells in narcolepsy. Sequencing was performed with immunoSEQ multiplex PCR; in TCRdb, only in-frame clones are kept and a portion is missing. The repertoire has tens of thousands of clones, 84% of them found once; the top ten carry roughly 1.3%. The sample comprised CD45RA- memory CD4+ T cells from PBMCs. The source of these receptors is a human donor with narcolepsy. CDR3s include the opening cysteine and the closing phenylalanine or tryptophan. Fields, in order: D gene, clone size, V gene, CDR3 protein. A D gene is named only where the DNA matches it firmly. The listing skips clone size in some rows; elsewhere it reads once, few, many or a size class.

d_call: -
clone_size: -
v_call: TRBV7-3
cdr3_aa: CASSLDRQYNSPLHF

d_call: TRBD2
clone_size: -
v_call: TRBV6-1
cdr3_aa: CASSLAGGLETQYF

d_call: -
clone_size: -
v_call: TRBV11-3
cdr3_aa: CASSRGLGGVNNEQFF

d_call: TRBD2
clone_size: -
v_call: TRBV27
cdr3_aa: CASSLGRGGSETQYF

d_call: TRBD1
clone_size: -
v_call: TRBV30
cdr3_aa: CAWSEMGQPNQPQHF

d_call: TRBD2
clone_size: -
v_call: TRBV7-3
cdr3_aa: CASSLAGGNLQETQYF

d_call: -
clone_size: -
v_call: TRBV21-1
cdr3_aa: CASSKVIGFSNYGYTF

d_call: -
clone_size: once
v_call: TRBV7-2
cdr3_aa: CASSLMAGYTF

d_call: -
clone_size: -
v_call: TRBV6-5
cdr3_aa: CASSYSWSSRETQYF

d_call: TRBD1
clone_size: -
v_call: TRBV9
cdr3_aa: CASSGQGNKADTQYF

d_call: -
clone_size: once
v_call: TRBV7-3
cdr3_aa: CASSLGNLAGQYQETQYF

d_call: TRBD2
clone_size: -
v_call: TRBV7-6
cdr3_aa: CASSLTSGGPGSQETQYF

d_call: -
clone_size: once
v_call: TRBV28
cdr3_aa: CASRLVGGITEAFF